Shown below are 22 T cell receptor beta chains from a single sample sequenced in a study of Tregs in tolerant kidney transplant recipients (dated by TCRdb to between 2019 and 2020). The library was produced with the immunoSEQ multiplex PCR assay. The immuneACCESS repertoire file appears here via TCRdb, limited to in-frame rearrangements. These files lack a portion of the clones; in checked studies, under half of the deficit traces to unresolved V genes, and the cause of the others is not known. Across this sample there are about 81,000 clones, with 91% seen only once. Around 1.6% of the sample is in the top ten clones. The transplants used related donors with nonmyeloablative bone marrow transplantation, and mixed chimerism in the human trials was transient. This specimen consisted of CD4+ T cells from blood (PBMCs), obtained 24 months after the transplant. The receptors were gathered from a human patient who received a combined kidney and bone marrow transplant. Some T cells present after a transplant may be cells of the graft donor.

This chain joins TRBV6-1 and TRBJ2-3, with D unclear. Trimming stripped 9 bases from V and 2 bases from J, with 12 bases between. The CDR3 length is 13 residues. In germline, CDR1 is MNHNS, CDR2 SASEGT. The CDR3 nucleotides read TGTGCCAGTGGGCAGAGTCTCACAGATACGCAGTATTTT. Translated: CASGQSLTDTQYF.

The chain combines TRBV5-6 with TRBJ2-2; perhaps TRBD1 as D (6 bases). CDR3 length equals 17 residues. Trimming took 4 bases from V and 2 from J, leaving 18 bases between them. Germline CDR1 and CDR2: SGHDT and YYEEEE. The CDR3 DNA reads as TGTGCCAGCAGCGGGGTTTGGCAGGGGCCTAACACCGGGGAGCTGTTTTTT. The encoded protein is CASSGVWQGPNTGELFF.

The V gene is TRBV5-1, the J gene TRBJ2-5, with TRBD1 matching 7 bases. This CDR3 contains 14 residues. The germline gives CDR1 SGHRS, CDR2 YFSETQ. With 4 bases clipped from V and 4 bases from J, the junction kept 7 bases outside the gene matches. The CDR3 here is CASSPRTGRETQYF. Here the CDR3 DNA reads TGCGCCAGCAGCCCGAGGACAGGTCGAGAGACCCAGTACTTC.

The chain couples TRBV5-1 to TRBJ2-1, with 8 bases that match TRBD2. J was trimmed by 7 bases and V by 5 bases; bases with no gene match: 8. CDR1 and CDR2 from the germline V gene are SGHRS and YFSETQ. The CDR3 consists of 14 residues. Here the CDR3 DNA reads TGCGCCAGCAGTGCCGGGGGGGCGGGGAATGAGCAGTTCTTC. It translates to CASSAGGAGNEQFF.

The V call is TRBV9, the J call TRBJ2-5, with 9 bases fitting TRBD1. Unmatched junction bases numbered 3, after V lost 4 bases and J lost 2 bases. CDR3 length equals 14 residues. The V gene's germline CDR1 is SGDLS and CDR2 YYNGEE. CDR3 in DNA: TGTGCCAGCAGCCGGACAGGGGTACAAGAGACCCAGTACTTC. This gives the protein CASSRTGVQETQYF.

The chain uses TRBV7-2 and TRBJ2-7; possible D gene TRBD1, 5 bases. Per germline, CDR1 SGHTA and CDR2 FQGNSA. This CDR3 is 15 amino acids long. V gave up 0 bases and J gave up 5 bases, with 14 bases separating them. CDR3 loop: CASSLADPGQHEQYF. CDR3 coding DNA: TGTGCCAGCAGCTTAGCGGATCCAGGGCAGCACGAGCAGTACTTC.

The count of this clone is one. The genes are TRBV13 and TRBJ2-7, with D perhaps TRBD2 (5 bases). CDR3 length: 16 residues. V dropped 5 bases and J dropped 2 bases, with 19 bases sitting between them. CDR1 is PRHDT and CDR2 is FYEKMQ in the germline V gene (reference sequence). This CDR3 reads CASSISNRAAPYEQYF. In nucleotides, the CDR3 is TGTGCCAGCAGCATCTCAAATCGAGCGGCCCCCTACGAGCAGTACTTC.

The chain links TRBV5-1 to TRBJ2-7; 10 bases line up with TRBD1. The CDR3 loop spans 14 amino acids. J was trimmed by 6 bases and V by 4 bases; bases with no gene match: 7. Germline CDR1 is SGHRS and CDR2 is YFSETQ. CDR3 region: CASSPDRGDREQYF. DNA for the CDR3: TGCGCCAGCAGCCCGGACAGGGGGGATCGCGAGCAGTACTTC.

J is TRBJ2-7 and V is TRBV19; 9 nucleotides line up with TRBD1. With 6 bases clipped from V and 5 bases from J, the junction kept 11 bases outside the gene matches. Germline V gene lookup returns CDR1 LNHDA and CDR2 SQIVND (reference sequence). The CDR3 has 15 amino acids. The CDR3 here is CASSPHRDRVHEQYF. The CDR3 DNA is TGTGCCAGTAGCCCACACCGGGACAGGGTCCACGAGCAGTACTTC.

CDR3 in amino acids: CASSVGILGARNNEQFF. CDR3 bases: TGTGCCAGCAGCGTAGGAATATTGGGGGCGCGGAACAATGAGCAGTTCTTC. The rearrangement joins TRBV9 to TRBJ2-1, with a weak D call TRBD1 (6 bases). The V end was cut by 0 bases, the J end by 5 bases, with 18 bases between. Germline V gene sequence: CDR1 SGDLS, CDR2 YYNGEE. The CDR3 is 17 amino acids.

This chain uses TRBV7-9 with TRBJ1-2, with 8 bases lining up with TRBD1. The CDR3 is 13 residues long. Germline CDR1 is SEHNR and CDR2 is FQNEAQ (reference sequence). Trimming cost V 4 bases and J 6 bases; bases outside gene matches: 4. As DNA, the CDR3 is TGTGCCAGCAGCTCCGGACAGGGCCATGGCTACACCTTC. Translating gives CASSSGQGHGYTF.

The rearrangement links TRBV5-1 to TRBJ2-3, with D possibly TRBD2 on 7 matching bases. The V end was cut by 7 bases, the J end by 2 bases, with 17 bases between. The CDR3 is made up of 15 amino acids. The V gene's germline CDR1 is SGHRS and CDR2 YFSETQ. CDR3 in amino acids: CASGRGRGATDTQYF. CDR3 sequence (DNA): TGCGCCAGCGGCCGTGGGAGGGGGGCCACAGATACGCAGTATTTT.

The chain employs TRBV30 and TRBJ2-7; D remains ambiguous. Germline CDR1 GTSNPN, CDR2 SVGIG (reference sequence). The germline V and J ends were trimmed by 5 bases and 3 bases, with 11 bases remaining between them. The CDR3 runs to 12 residues. As DNA, the CDR3 is TGTGCCTGGGCCGAGAGATTCTACGAGCAGTACTTC. Its translation: CAWAERFYEQYF.

This chain joins TRBV7-7 and TRBJ2-5; the match to TRBD2 covers 12 bases. The J segment lost 5 bases and the V segment lost 7 bases, leaving 5 bases of the junction unmatched. Germline assignment: CDR1 SSHAT and CDR2 FNYEAQ (reference sequence). This CDR3 has 14 amino acids. The DNA of the CDR3 is TGTGCCAGCACTAGCGGGAGGGCCGGGGAGACCCAGTACTTC. Translation gives CASTSGRAGETQYF. The variable domain in full, with the rest retrieved from reference TRBV7-7 and TRBJ2-5, is GAGVSQSPRYKVTKRGQDVTLRCDPISSHATLYWYQQALGQGPEFLTYFNYEAQPDKSGLPSDRFSAERPEGSISTLTIQRTEQRDSAMYRCASTSGRAGETQYFGPGTRLLVL.

This sequence joins TRBV11-3 and TRBJ1-1; 8 positions agree with TRBD1. CDR3 length: 15 amino acids. CDR1 and CDR2 from the germline V gene are SGHNT and YENEEA. The V segment lost 5 bases and the J segment 1 base; nucleotides outside the gene matches: 6. CDR3 loop: CASSLQGAENTEAFF. In DNA form, the CDR3 reads TGTGCCAGCAGCCTTCAGGGGGCAGAGAACACTGAAGCTTTCTTT.

This chain links TRBV5-1 with TRBJ2-1; 7 bases are shared with TRBD2. The CDR3 spans 16 residues. The trim removed 4 bases at V and 7 bases at J, leaving 14 bases unmatched. Germline-derived CDR1 and CDR2 are SGHRS and YFSETQ. The CDR3 nucleotides read TGCGCCAGCAGCCTTCCAGGAGGGAGGGCCGGTAATGAGCAGTTCTTC. Translated: CASSLPGGRAGNEQFF.

This chain links TRBV4-3 with TRBJ2-7, with 13 bases aligning to TRBD2. The length of the CDR3 is 17 residues. The V gene end was trimmed by 1 base and the J gene end by 4 bases; junction bases not matched to a gene: 7. The germline V gene has CDR1 LGHNA and CDR2 YSLEER. This CDR3 reads CASSQGGLAGVPYEQYF. In DNA form, the CDR3 reads TGCGCCAGCAGCCAAGGCGGACTAGCGGGGGTCCCTTACGAGCAGTACTTC.

This CDR3 reads CASSDQGRRNTGELFF. Written as DNA, the CDR3 is TGTGCCAGCAGTGATCAGGGGCGCCGGAACACCGGGGAGCTGTTTTTT. The chain couples TRBV2 to TRBJ2-2; tentatively, D is TRBD1 (6 bases). The CDR3 sequence is 16 residues long. Germline lookup yields CDR1 SNHLY and CDR2 FYNNEI. V was clipped by 3 bases and J by 1 base, with 12 bases between them.

V is TRBV28 and J is TRBJ2-1; D is perhaps TRBD2 (6 bases). Trimming cost V 8 bases and J 0 bases, with 14 bases left between them. This CDR3 has 15 amino acids. The germline gives CDR1 MDHEN, CDR2 SYDVKM. The CDR3 nucleotides are TGTGCCAGCCGCCTGGGACTGAGCTCCTACAATGAGCAGTTCTTC. Residues: CASRLGLSSYNEQFF.

The chain is built from TRBV21-1 and TRBJ1-2; TRBD1, the table's D call, lacks a check against the DNA. TRBV21-1 is a recognized pseudogene. CDR3 length: 14 amino acids. The CDR3 reads CASIPGAGGSGYTF. In DNA form, the CDR3 reads TGTGCCAGCATCCCAGGAGCAGGGGGCTCTGGCTACACCTTC.

The V gene is TRBV5-1, the J gene TRBJ1-5; D not certain. CDR3 length equals 14 residues. From germline, CDR1 is SGHRS and CDR2 YFSETQ. Trimming stripped 0 bases from V and 6 bases from J, with 10 bases between. CDR3 protein: CASSLEVAGQPQHF. The CDR3 DNA sequence: TGCGCCAGCAGCTTGGAAGTCGCGGGTCAGCCCCAGCATTTT.

This clone came up a few times. The rearrangement uses TRBV7-8 and TRBJ2-5; D may be TRBD1 (5 bases). CDR1 and CDR2 (germline): SGHVS, FQNEAQ. The length of the CDR3 is 16 residues. Trimming stripped 1 base from V and 4 bases from J, with 16 bases between. The CDR3 loop is CASSLGVSGKVETQYF. CDR3 DNA: TGTGCCAGCAGCTTAGGGGTCTCAGGGAAGGTAGAGACCCAGTACTTC. The full variable domain, with the rest looked up from reference TRBV7-8 and TRBJ2-5, is GAGVSQSPRYKVAKRGQDVALRCDPISGHVSLFWYQQALGQGPEFLTYFQNEAQLDKSGLPSDRFFAERPEGSVSTLKIQRTQQEDSAVYLCASSLGVSGKVETQYFGPGTRLLVL.